The clone carrying this T cell receptor beta chain was counted between two and nine times. Germline loops: CDR1 SGHTA, CDR2 FQGNSA. The CDR3 runs 14 residues. V shed 0 bases and J 6 bases; nucleotides not matched to a gene: 2. This sample was included in a study of cytomegalovirus exposure and HLA in healthy donors. The PCR employed 60 Vbeta primers together with 13 Jbeta primers. This table comes from immunoSEQ multiplex PCR, and its TCRdb copy is limited to in-frame clones, with some not included. Of 180,000 or so clones in the sample, about 79% are singletons; the top ten hold 2.3%. The sequence was obtained from a woman aged 45 to 65 in good health and CMV-seronegative. This chain links TRBV7-2 with TRBJ2-3, with 8 bases fitting TRBD2. Sequenced material: PBMCs. CDR3 protein: CASSLAPGGDTQYF. CDR3 nucleotide sequence: TGTGCCAGCAGCTTAGCCCCGGGAGGGGATACGCAGTATTTT.